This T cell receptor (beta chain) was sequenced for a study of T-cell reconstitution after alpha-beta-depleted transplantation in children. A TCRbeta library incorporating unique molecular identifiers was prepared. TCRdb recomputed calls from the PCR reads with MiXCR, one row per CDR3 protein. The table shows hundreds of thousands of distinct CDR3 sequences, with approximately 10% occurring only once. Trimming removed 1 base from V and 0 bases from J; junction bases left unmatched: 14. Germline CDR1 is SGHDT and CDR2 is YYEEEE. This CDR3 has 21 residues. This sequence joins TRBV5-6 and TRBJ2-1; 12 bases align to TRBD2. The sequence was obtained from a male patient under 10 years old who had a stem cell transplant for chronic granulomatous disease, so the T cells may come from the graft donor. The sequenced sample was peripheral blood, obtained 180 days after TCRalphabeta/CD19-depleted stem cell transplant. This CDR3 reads CASSLWGGGLAGPSSYNEQFF. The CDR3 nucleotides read TGTGCCAGCAGCTTGTGGGGGGGTGGACTAGCGGGGCCAAGCTCCTACAATGAGCAGTTCTTC.